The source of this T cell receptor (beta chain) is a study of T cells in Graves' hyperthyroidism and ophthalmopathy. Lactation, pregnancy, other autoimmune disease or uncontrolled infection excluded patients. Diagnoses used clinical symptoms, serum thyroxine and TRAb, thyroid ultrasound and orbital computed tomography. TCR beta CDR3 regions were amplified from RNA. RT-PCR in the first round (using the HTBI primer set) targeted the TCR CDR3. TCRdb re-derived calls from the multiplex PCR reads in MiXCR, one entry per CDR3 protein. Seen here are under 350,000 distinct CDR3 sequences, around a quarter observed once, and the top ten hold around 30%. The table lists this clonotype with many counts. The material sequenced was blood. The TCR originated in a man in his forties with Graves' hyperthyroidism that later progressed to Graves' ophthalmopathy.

This CDR3 reads CSARGLGAYEQYF. Written as DNA, the CDR3 is TGCAGTGCTCGGGGGTTGGGCGCATACGAGCAGTACTTC. V gene TRBV20-1 combines with J gene TRBJ2-7, with D perhaps matching TRBD2 (6 bases). The germline V gene encodes CDR1 DFQATT and CDR2 SNEGSKA (reference sequence). This CDR3 comprises 13 residues. Trimming left V 5 bases short and J 4 bases short, with 15 bases between.